The rows below give T cell receptor beta chains drawn from one sample of a study of OX40 agonist ivuxolimab in advanced cancers. This table comes from immunoSEQ multiplex PCR, and its TCRdb copy is limited to in-frame clones, with some not included. Among roughly 86,000 clones listed, more than 85% were seen once. The material was CD4+ or CD8+ T cells sorted from blood, obtained in a trial of the OX40 agonist ivuxolimab. All receptors derive from an adult with an advanced solid tumor such as melanoma, head and neck, liver or kidney cancer. Both conserved end residues are part of each CDR3. Each record gives: J gene, D gene, clone size, V gene, CDR3 length, CDR3 protein, CDR3 DNA. A D gene is named only where the DNA matches it firmly. Size is stated for part of the rows, as once, few or many counts, or as a class when the clone is expanded.

>TRBJ2-1|TRBD2|.|TRBV7-9|16
CASSLVSGLDVLEQFF
TGTGCCAGCAGCTTAGTGTCGGGACTAGATGTCCTGGAGCAGTTCTTC
>TRBJ2-5|TRBD2|.|TRBV5-1|13
CASSSSGKETQYF
TGCGCCAGCAGCAGTAGCGGGAAAGAGACCCAGTACTTC
>TRBJ1-5|TRBD1|.|TRBV6-6|16
CASSNPTGGGNQPQHF
TGTGCCAGCAGCAACCCGACAGGGGGCGGCAATCAGCCCCAGCATTTT
>TRBJ2-1|.|once|TRBV6-4|16
CASSDSRAENPNEQFF
TGTGCCAGCAGTGACTCGAGGGCAGAGAACCCGAATGAGCAGTTCTTC
>TRBJ1-2|.|.|TRBV6-6|13
CASSPLSGYGYTF
TGTGCCAGCAGCCCCCTTTCCGGCTATGGCTACACCTTC
>TRBJ1-1|.|.|TRBV11-2|14
CASSPQRSGAEAFF
TGTGCCAGCAGCCCACAGAGAAGTGGGGCTGAAGCTTTCTTT
>TRBJ2-7|TRBD2|few|TRBV14|13
CASSRASGYEQYF
TGTGCCAGCAGCAGGGCTAGCGGGTACGAGCAGTACTTC
>TRBJ2-7|.|.|TRBV9|15
CASSVATGASYEQYF
TGTGCCAGCAGCGTAGCAACGGGGGCATCCTACGAGCAGTACTTC
>TRBJ2-3|.|.|TRBV7-3|13
CASSLDGTDTQYF
TGTGCCAGCAGCCTCGATGGAACAGATACGCAGTATTTT
>TRBJ1-2|.|.|TRBV5-8|14
CASSTQGLTYGYTF
TGTGCCAGCAGCACTCAGGGACTCACCTATGGCTACACCTTC
>TRBJ2-2|.|.|TRBV6-4|14
CASSAAGNTGELFF
TGTGCCAGCAGTGCAGCGGGGAACACCGGGGAGCTGTTTTTT
>TRBJ2-3|.|.|TRBV11-2|11
CASSFADTQYF
TGTGCCAGCAGCTTTGCGGATACGCAGTATTTT
>TRBJ2-5|TRBD1|.|TRBV6-6|15
CASTPGTGFKETQYF
TGTGCCAGCACCCCAGGGACAGGGTTCAAAGAGACCCAGTACTTC
>TRBJ1-5|.|.|TRBV9|13
CASSVFNNQPQHF
TGTGCCAGCAGCGTATTTAACAATCAGCCCCAGCATTTT
>TRBJ1-2|.|.|TRBV5-5|13
CASSLDGNYGYTF
TGTGCCAGCAGCTTGGACGGCAACTATGGCTACACCTTC
>TRBJ1-4|TRBD1|.|TRBV28|14
CASSTRQGEEKLFF
TGTGCCAGCAGTACCCGACAGGGTGAAGAAAAACTGTTTTTT
>TRBJ1-5|.|.|TRBV28|15
CASSDPLEFNQPQHF
TGTGCCAGCAGCGACCCTTTGGAGTTCAATCAGCCCCAGCATTTT
>TRBJ2-3|.|.|TRBV10-3|14
CAITRQTSTDTQYF
TGTGCCATCACGAGACAGACTAGCACAGATACGCAGTATTTT
>TRBJ1-4|TRBD1|.|TRBV2|13
CASSVEGQEKLFF
TGTGCCAGCAGTGTGGAGGGACAGGAAAAACTGTTTTTT
>TRBJ2-1|TRBD1|.|TRBV15|16
CATSRKGTGSYNEQFF
TGTGCCACCAGCAGAAAAGGGACAGGGAGTTACAATGAGCAGTTCTTC
>TRBJ2-1|.|.|TRBV30|11
CAWAGYNEQFF
TGTGCCTGGGCGGGCTACAATGAGCAGTTCTTC
>TRBJ2-7|.|.|TRBV9|14
CASSVADTSYEQYF
TGTGCCAGCAGCGTAGCAGACACCTCCTACGAGCAGTACTTC
>TRBJ1-3|.|.|TRBV5-1|15
CASSPQGASGNTIYF
TGCGCCAGCAGCCCGCAAGGCGCTTCTGGAAACACCATATATTTT
>TRBJ2-1|.|few|TRBV5-6|12
CASSRWINEQFF
TGTGCCAGCAGCCGCTGGATCAATGAGCAGTTCTTC
>TRBJ2-1|TRBD2|.|TRBV27|17
CASSFLSGSGRANEQFF
TGTGCCAGCAGTTTCCTTTCGGGCAGCGGGAGGGCCAATGAGCAGTTCTTC
>TRBJ1-6|.|.|TRBV5-1|13
CASSLSDHSPLHF
TGCGCCAGCAGCTTGTCGGACCATTCACCCCTCCACTTT
>TRBJ2-1|TRBD2|.|TRBV7-8|15
CASSRLAGPYNEQFF
TGTGCCAGCAGCAGGCTAGCGGGCCCATACAATGAGCAGTTCTTC
>TRBJ2-6|TRBD1|.|TRBV23-1|17
CASSQSGGYSGANILTF
TGCGCCAGCAGTCAATCAGGGGGCTACTCTGGGGCCAACATCCTGACTTTC